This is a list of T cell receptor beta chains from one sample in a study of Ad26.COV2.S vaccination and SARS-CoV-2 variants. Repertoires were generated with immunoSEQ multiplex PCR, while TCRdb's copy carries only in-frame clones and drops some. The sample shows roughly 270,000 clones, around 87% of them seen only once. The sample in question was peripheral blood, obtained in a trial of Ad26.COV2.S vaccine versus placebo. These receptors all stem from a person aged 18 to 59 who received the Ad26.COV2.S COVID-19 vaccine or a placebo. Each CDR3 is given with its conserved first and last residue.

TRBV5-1,CASSFTGGPTYNEQFF
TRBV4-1,CASSPTDRGRVDYGYTF
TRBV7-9,CASSDGGSTDTQYF
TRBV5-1,CASSLEQGPPYNEQFF
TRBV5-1,CASSLGISGGGASDTQYF
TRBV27,CASGFQGPTEAFF
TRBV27,CASSLKGGNTEAFF
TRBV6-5,CASSYSNRGSGNTIYF
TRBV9,CASSVGTHNEQFF
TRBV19,CASSYQGAGYGYTF
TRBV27,CASSWRTGTNQPQHF
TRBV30,CAWNLGNSGNTIYF
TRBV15,CATSRVQGVSYEQYF
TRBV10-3,CAISESEGLPPQHF
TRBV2,CASSAENTGELFF
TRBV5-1,CASSLWTGGLNEAFF
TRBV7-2,CASSLTQEGTQYF
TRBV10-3,CAISEMADTQYF
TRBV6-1,CASSEMGLATNEKLFF
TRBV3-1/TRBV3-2,CASSQDKNTQYF
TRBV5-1,CASSLAAASYEQYF
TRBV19,CASSPTGAGGYTF
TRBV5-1,CASSSSEAGSTEAFF
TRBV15,CATSRDWPSNTGELFF
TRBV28,CASFTSGRLYNEQFF
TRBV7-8,CASSLVGRAGETQYF
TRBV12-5,CASGLVTFGEEELNQYGYTF
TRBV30,CAWSGVGQETQYF
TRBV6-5,CASRRGLNTEAFF
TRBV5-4,CASSLGPSQGAETQYF
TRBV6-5,CASRKDRGGETQYF
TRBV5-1,CASSLWPPGGGSYNEQFF
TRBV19,CASIGWATSSGNTIYF
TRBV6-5,CASSTGTLQETQYF
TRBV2,CASSEAGGNSVITDTQYF
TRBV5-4,CASTRDRASTDTQYF
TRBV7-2,CASSPSGARTEKLFF
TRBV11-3,CASSSGGAGPTEAFF
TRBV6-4,CASSTSGEPHNEQFF
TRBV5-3,CARRPGKVSSYNSPLHF
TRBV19,CASSIDYEQYF
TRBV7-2,CASSPGQGKGLWGSPLHF
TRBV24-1,CATSDAAGLAGNTGELFF
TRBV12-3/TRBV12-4,CASRSWARGYTF
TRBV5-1,CASSSDRSSYEQYF
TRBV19,CASSVSWQVSYEQYF
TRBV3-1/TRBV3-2,CASSQDQVAGGPDTQYF
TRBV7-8,CASSLSGNTIYF
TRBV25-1,CASSDRGRVTGNTIYF
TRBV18,CASSLQGTARDGYTF
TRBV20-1,CSASLNEQFF
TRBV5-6,CASSGPGQGYGYTF
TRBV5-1,CASSLKTGELFF
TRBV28,CATSERHPKGEQYF
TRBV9,CASSVEDGDSPLHF